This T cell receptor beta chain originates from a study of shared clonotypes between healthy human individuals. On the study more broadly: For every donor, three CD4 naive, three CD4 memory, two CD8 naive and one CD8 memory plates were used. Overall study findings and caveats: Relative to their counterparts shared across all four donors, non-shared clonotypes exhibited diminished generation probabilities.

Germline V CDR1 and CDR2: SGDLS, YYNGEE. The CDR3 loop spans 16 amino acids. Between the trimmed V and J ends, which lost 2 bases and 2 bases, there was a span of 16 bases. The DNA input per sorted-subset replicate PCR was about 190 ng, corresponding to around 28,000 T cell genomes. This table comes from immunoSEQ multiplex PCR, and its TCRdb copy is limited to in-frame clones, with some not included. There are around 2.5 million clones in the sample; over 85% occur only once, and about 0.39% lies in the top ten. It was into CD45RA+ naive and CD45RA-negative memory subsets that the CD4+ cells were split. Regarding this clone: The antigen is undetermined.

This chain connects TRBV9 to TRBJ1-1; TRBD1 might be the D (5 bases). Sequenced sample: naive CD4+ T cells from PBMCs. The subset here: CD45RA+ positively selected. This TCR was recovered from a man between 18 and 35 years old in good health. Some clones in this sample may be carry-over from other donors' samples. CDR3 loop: CASSVGGGELNTEAFF. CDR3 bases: TGTGCCAGCAGCGTCGGGGGAGGGGAGCTTAACACTGAAGCTTTCTTT.